This T cell receptor (beta chain) was sequenced for a study of blood T cells in healthy people across ages. This CDR3 contains 17 residues. Trimming cost V 3 bases and J 3 bases; bases outside gene matches: 11. Sample-barcoded 5' priming and a J-beta primer mix drove a second PCR of roughly 6 to 12 cycles. TCRdb processed the 5' RACE reads anew with MiXCR; each CDR3 protein has one entry. The sample records 800,000 or so distinct CDR3 sequences, more than 20% being singletons. These data are also associated with another study on T cells of mothers and their children. This second study notes: Using around 1.5 ug per 15 ul, all extracted RNA underwent cDNA synthesis. It was related mother-child pairs that showed slightly higher overlap than unrelated pairs, without reaching significance.

This TCR was sampled from a boy between 10 and 17 years old in good health. Material for sequencing was blood. The genes are TRBV12-3 or TRBV12-4 and TRBJ2-5; 9 nucleotides line up with TRBD1. The CDR3 region is CASSLGQGRGVEETQYF. DNA of the CDR3: TGTGCCAGCAGTTTGGGACAGGGTCGAGGAGTCGAAGAGACCCAGTACTTC.